This paragraph reports one T cell receptor (beta chain). The data are from a study of blood T cell repertoires in COVID-19. For the study at large: From the United States, Italy and Spain came samples of acute and convalescent COVID-19. T cells, B-cell-depleted T cells, or PBMCs provided the cDNA or gDNA that served as material.

In the original workflow: Reference gene primer amplification yielded estimated nucleated cell counts. Sequencing used immunoSEQ multiplex PCR; TCRdb keeps in-frame clones, though not all of them. V and J calls plus clone size are reproduced from that table; the DNA served to infer D and trimming. This table has 250,000 to 300,000 clones, approximately 87% appearing once. Germline V gene lookup returns CDR1 SGHNT and CDR2 YYREEE (reference sequence). The V gene end was trimmed by 0 bases and the J gene end by 13 bases; junction bases not matched to a gene: 9. The CDR3 is 14 amino acids. The TCR sequence derives from a man between 60 and 75 years old who had recovered from COVID-19. What was sequenced was peripheral blood. The chain carries TRBV5-4 and TRBJ2-1; the match to TRBD2 covers 8 bases. The CDR3 sequence is CASSLELAAVSQFF. CDR3 nucleotides: TGTGCCAGCAGCTTGGAACTAGCGGCAGTGTCCCAGTTCTTC.